This T cell receptor (beta chain) was observed in a study of T cell changes during pregnancy in multiple sclerosis. The method was immunoSEQ multiplex PCR; TCRdb's version includes in-frame clones alone and lacks a portion of them. The table includes 50,000 to 65,000 clones, under 95% detected once. Trimming removed 6 bases from V and 4 bases from J, with 10 bases in between. Germline values: CDR1 WSHSY, CDR2 SAAADI. The CDR3 is made up of 13 amino acids. The sequence derives from a female donor with multiple sclerosis, enrolled in a pregnancy study. The source material was peripheral blood, sampled in the second trimester of pregnancy. V gene TRBV10-2 combines with J gene TRBJ1-5, with D maybe TRBD1 (6 bases). The CDR3: CASRDRPNQPQHF. CDR3 DNA: TGCGCCAGCAGAGACAGGCCGAATCAGCCCCAGCATTTT.